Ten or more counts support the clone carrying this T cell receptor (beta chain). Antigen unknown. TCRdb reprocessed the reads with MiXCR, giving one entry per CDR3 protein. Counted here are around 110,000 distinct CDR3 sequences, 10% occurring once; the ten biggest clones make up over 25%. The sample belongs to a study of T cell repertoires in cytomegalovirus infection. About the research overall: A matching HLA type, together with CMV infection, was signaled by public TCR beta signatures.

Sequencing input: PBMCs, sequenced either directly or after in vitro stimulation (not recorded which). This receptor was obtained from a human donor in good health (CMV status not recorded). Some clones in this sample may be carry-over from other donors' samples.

CDR3 coding DNA: TGTGCCAGCCCCCGGGAGGCCATACAAAATTCACCCCTCCACTTT. Translating gives CASPREAIQNSPLHF. The V and J genes are TRBV2 and TRBJ1-6; the D is unclear. The V gene lost 8 bases and the J gene lost 7 bases, with 18 bases spanning the gap. The CDR3 runs 15 residues. The germline CDR1 and CDR2 sequences are SNHLY and FYNNEI.